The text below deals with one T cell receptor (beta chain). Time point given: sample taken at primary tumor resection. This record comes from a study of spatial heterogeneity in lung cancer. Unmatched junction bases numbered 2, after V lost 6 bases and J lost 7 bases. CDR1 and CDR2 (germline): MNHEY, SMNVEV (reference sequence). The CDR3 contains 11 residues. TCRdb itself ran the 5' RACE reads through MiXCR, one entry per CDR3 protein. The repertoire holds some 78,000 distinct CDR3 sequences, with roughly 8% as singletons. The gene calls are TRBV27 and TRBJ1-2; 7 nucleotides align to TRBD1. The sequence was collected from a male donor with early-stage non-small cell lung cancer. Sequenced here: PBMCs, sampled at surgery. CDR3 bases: TGTGCCAGCAGCGACAGGGTTGGCTACACCTTC. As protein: CASSDRVGYTF.